These T cell receptor beta chains were read from a single sample in a study of cytomegalovirus exposure and HLA in healthy donors. Clones were sequenced by immunoSEQ multiplex PCR, and TCRdb holds only the in-frame ones, with some missing. This table holds over 150,000 clones, 60% to 85% found once. Sequenced sample: PBMCs. Receptors were obtained from a man aged 25-40 years in good health and CMV-seropositive. The CDR3 runs from the conserved cysteine through the conserved F or W. The D gene is left open where the match is weak. The size of a clone is reported for some rows only, either as once, few or many, or as a class for expanded clones.

DNA: TGCAGCGTTGCTAGCGGGGGGAACAATGAGCAGTTCTTC
CDR3: CSVASGGNNEQFF
V: TRBV29-1
J: TRBJ2-1
size: .
D: TRBD2

DNA: TGTGCCAGCAGCTCTCGACTAGCCGCCGGGGAGCTGTTTTTT
CDR3: CASSSRLAAGELFF
V: TRBV7-9
J: TRBJ2-2
size: .
D: TRBD2

DNA: TGTGCCAGTAGTTTTACAGGAGACTCCTATGGCTACACCTTC
CDR3: CASSFTGDSYGYTF
V: TRBV19
J: TRBJ1-2
size: .
D: .

DNA: TGTGCCAGCAGCACAGGGGGGGCCGCCCAAGAGACCCAGTACTTC
CDR3: CASSTGGAAQETQYF
V: TRBV7-9
J: TRBJ2-5
size: .
D: .

DNA: TGCGCCAGCAGCTCACAGGGGGACTATGGCTACACCTTC
CDR3: CASSSQGDYGYTF
V: TRBV5-1
J: TRBJ1-2
size: few
D: TRBD1

DNA: TGTGCCACCAGCAGAGCGAAGACTAGATACCAAGAGACCCAGTACTTC
CDR3: CATSRAKTRYQETQYF
V: TRBV15
J: TRBJ2-5
size: .
D: .

DNA: TGTGCCAGCAACCTTGCGGGGGGCACTGAAGCTTTCTTT
CDR3: CASNLAGGTEAFF
V: TRBV7-9
J: TRBJ1-1
size: .
D: .

DNA: TGTGCCAGCGATCCGGGACAGGGACCCACAGATACGCAGTATTTT
CDR3: CASDPGQGPTDTQYF
V: TRBV25-1
J: TRBJ2-3
size: .
D: TRBD1

DNA: TGTGCCAGCAGCTTTCTGACAGAGCCCACAGATACGCAGTATTTT
CDR3: CASSFLTEPTDTQYF
V: TRBV7-6
J: TRBJ2-3
size: .
D: .

DNA: TGTGCCAGCAGTGGGGGGGGGCGGGGCATGTGGACTGAAGCTTTCTTT
CDR3: CASSGGGRGMWTEAFF
V: TRBV6-1
J: TRBJ1-1
size: once
D: .

DNA: TGCGCCAGCAGCCAAACTTCCGTAGGGGATGGAGCTTTCTTT
CDR3: CASSQTSVGDGAFF
V: TRBV4-1
J: TRBJ1-1
size: .
D: .

DNA: TGTGCCAGCATCAATCCAGCGGGCTACGAGCAGTACTTC
CDR3: CASINPAGYEQYF
V: TRBV6-5
J: TRBJ2-7
size: few
D: .

DNA: TGTGCCAGCAGTTCAATGGGGGGAATCGGCGGGGAGCTGTTTTTT
CDR3: CASSSMGGIGGELFF
V: TRBV28
J: TRBJ2-2
size: .
D: .

DNA: TGTGCCAGCAGCGTAGCTCAGGGTATGGAGACCCAGTACTTC
CDR3: CASSVAQGMETQYF
V: TRBV9
J: TRBJ2-5
size: .
D: .

DNA: TGTGCCAGCAGACGGCTCGGGGACGAGCAGTACTTC
CDR3: CASRRLGDEQYF
V: TRBV6-6
J: TRBJ2-7
size: .
D: .

DNA: TGTGCCAGCAGTGATGCGGCAGGGAAATATTCACCCCTCCACTTT
CDR3: CASSDAAGKYSPLHF
V: TRBV2
J: TRBJ1-6
size: few
D: .

DNA: TGTGCCAGCAGCAACAGGGACAGGGCAGATACGCAGTATTTT
CDR3: CASSNRDRADTQYF
V: TRBV5-6
J: TRBJ2-3
size: .
D: TRBD1

DNA: TGTGCCAGCAGTGAATACCGGGGGGAGGTTGGCTACACCTTC
CDR3: CASSEYRGEVGYTF
V: TRBV25-1
J: TRBJ1-2
size: .
D: .

DNA: TGTGCCAGCAAAGGGGGCGGTAGTGAAAAACTGTTTTTT
CDR3: CASKGGGSEKLFF
V: TRBV2
J: TRBJ1-4
size: .
D: TRBD1

DNA: TGTGCCAGCATATGGGCGAGGGGGCCGGGGGAAAAACTGTTTTTT
CDR3: CASIWARGPGEKLFF
V: TRBV6-1
J: TRBJ1-4
size: .
D: TRBD1